The 13 T cell receptor beta chains below come from one sample, sequenced in a study of early T cells in non-severe SARS-CoV-2 infection. MiXCR, applied by TCRdb to the 5' RACE reads, yields one record per CDR3 protein. The sample lists roughly 61,000 distinct CDR3 sequences; about 10% were seen once. Sequencing was performed on whole blood. The receptors here all came from an adult who was a healthcare worker with PCR-confirmed SARS-CoV-2 infection or an uninfected control (not recorded which).

This clonotype occurred many times. This rearrangement joins TRBV12-3 or TRBV12-4 to TRBJ2-1; 7 nucleotides line up with TRBD1. The junction had 7 bases not matched to a gene; V was cut back by 4 bases and J by 1 base. The CDR3 extends over 16 amino acids. In DNA form, the CDR3 reads TGTGCCAGCAGTTCGACAGGGACCCATTCCTACAATGAGCAGTTCTTC. Protein: CASSSTGTHSYNEQFF.

V gene TRBV7-9 combines with J gene TRBJ2-7; D is perhaps TRBD1 or TRBD2 (5 bases each). The CDR3 sequence is 17 residues long. V was shortened by 5 bases and J by 1 base, with 21 bases between the two germline ends. Germline lookup yields CDR1 SEHNR and CDR2 FQNEAQ (reference sequence). The CDR3 reads CASSETRGPFGSYEQYF. The CDR3 nucleotides read TGTGCCAGCAGCGAAACGAGGGGCCCCTTCGGGTCCTACGAGCAGTACTTC.

This clonotype has at least ten counts. V and J are TRBV6-1 and TRBJ2-7; TRBD1 or TRBD2 may be the D gene (6 bases each). V lost 8 bases and J 2 bases, leaving 13 bases between the germline ends. CDR3 length equals 13 residues. Germline V gene sequence: CDR1 MNHNS, CDR2 SASEGT. CDR3 sequence (DNA): TGTGCCAGCTTTGCCGGGGGCCCCTACGAGCAGTACTTC. Encoded protein: CASFAGGPYEQYF.

V is TRBV7-9 and J is TRBJ2-5; 9 nucleotides align to TRBD1. The CDR3 runs 16 residues. Germline V gives CDR1 SEHNR, CDR2 FQNEAQ (reference sequence). V shed 5 bases, J shed 4 bases, and the junction held 11 bases outside the gene matches. The CDR3 region has the DNA TGTGCCAGCAGCAAAATGACACAGGGGGCAGGAGAGACCCAGTACTTC. It yields the protein CASSKMTQGAGETQYF.

This clonotype has more than one count but fewer than ten. The V and J genes are TRBV20-1 and TRBJ2-3; 8 bases are a match to TRBD2. The V gene's germline CDR1 is DFQATT and CDR2 SNEGSKA (reference sequence). CDR3 size: 15 residues. J was trimmed by 1 base and V by 5 bases; bases with no gene match: 8. CDR3 in DNA: TGCAGTGCTGGTGCACGGGGGGGTGGCACAGATACGCAGTATTTT. Protein: CSAGARGGGTDTQYF.

The sample holds many counts of this clonotype. The chain recombines TRBV10-3 with TRBJ2-3; D gene unclear. Trimming took 7 bases from V and 4 from J, leaving 12 bases between them. Germline loops: CDR1 ENHRY, CDR2 SYGVKD. The length of the CDR3 is 13 residues. This CDR3 is CAIKPHGADTQYF. The CDR3, as DNA: TGTGCCATCAAACCCCACGGCGCAGATACGCAGTATTTT.

This clonotype appeared a few times. The chain joins TRBV19 to TRBJ2-4; 7 bases are shared with TRBD1. The germline V gene encodes CDR1 LNHDA and CDR2 SQIVND (reference sequence). This CDR3 comprises 16 residues. The junction had 13 bases not matched to a gene; V was cut back by 5 bases and J by 6 bases. The CDR3 DNA is TGTGCCAGTAGTTTCCTCGGAGGTGGGACAGTAAACATTCAGTACTTC. This encodes CASSFLGGGTVNIQYF.

The chain joins TRBV12-3 or TRBV12-4 to TRBJ2-6; TRBD2 is a possible D gene (6 bases). Trimming shortened V by 7 bases and J by 2 bases, and 21 bases separated the two germline ends. The CDR3 is 18 amino acids. The CDR3 region has the DNA TGTGCCAGCACTCCCCCCCGTCGGGGGATCCCTGGGGCCAACGTCCTGACTTTC. Encoded protein: CASTPPRRGIPGANVLTF.

The rearrangement joins TRBV6-2 or TRBV6-3 to TRBJ1-1; TRBD1 aligns across 7 bases. CDR3 size: 16 residues. V was pared by 3 bases and J by 0 bases, with 7 bases of the junction left unmatched. Germline values: CDR1 MNHEY, CDR2 SVGEGT. The DNA of the CDR3 is TGTGCCAGCAGTTATTTCCCGACAGGGTTGAACACTGAAGCTTTCTTT. Translated: CASSYFPTGLNTEAFF.

This clonotype appeared many times. The genes are TRBV6-5 and TRBJ2-7; 8 bases map to TRBD1. Unmatched junction bases numbered 2, after V lost 2 bases and J lost 2 bases. There are 14 residues in the CDR3. CDR1 is MNHEY and CDR2 is SVGAGI in the germline V gene. This CDR3 reads CASSYLRGPYEQYF. For the CDR3, the DNA is TGTGCCAGCAGTTACCTCAGGGGGCCCTACGAGCAGTACTTC.

A few counts support this clonotype. The gene calls are TRBV6-2 or TRBV6-3 and TRBJ2-2; D unclear. The CDR3 covers 12 residues. CDR1 MNHEY and CDR2 SVGEGT come from the germline V gene. V gave up 6 bases and J gave up 4 bases, with 6 bases separating them. CDR3 sequence reads: CASRAGTGELFF. The CDR3 bases are TGTGCCAGCAGGGCAGGCACCGGGGAGCTGTTTTTT.

CDR3 residues: CASSPTRYGETQYF. Here the CDR3 DNA reads TGTGCCAGCAGCCCGACTCGGTACGGAGAGACCCAGTACTTC. The chain joins TRBV6-2 or TRBV6-3 to TRBJ2-5; the D is unclear. Germline V gene sequence: CDR1 MNHEY, CDR2 SVGEGT. V lost 6 bases to trimming and J lost 4 bases, with 15 bases between them. The CDR3 runs 14 residues.

This clonotype was recorded a few times. This chain uses TRBV3-1 with TRBJ2-2; D gene ambiguous. Germline values: CDR1 LGHDT, CDR2 YNNKEL (reference sequence). The germline V and J ends were trimmed by 0 bases and 8 bases, with 1 base remaining between them. CDR3 length: 11 residues. CDR3 bases: TGTGCCAGCAGCCAAGAGGGGGAGCTGTTTTTT. Its protein is CASSQEGELFF. Variable domain in full (rest from reference TRBV3-1 and TRBJ2-2): DTAVSQTPKYLVTQMGNDKSIKCEQNLGHDTMYWYKQDSKKFLKIMFSYNNKELIINETVPNRFSPKSPDKAHLNLHINSLELGDSAVYFCASSQEGELFFGEGSRLTVL.